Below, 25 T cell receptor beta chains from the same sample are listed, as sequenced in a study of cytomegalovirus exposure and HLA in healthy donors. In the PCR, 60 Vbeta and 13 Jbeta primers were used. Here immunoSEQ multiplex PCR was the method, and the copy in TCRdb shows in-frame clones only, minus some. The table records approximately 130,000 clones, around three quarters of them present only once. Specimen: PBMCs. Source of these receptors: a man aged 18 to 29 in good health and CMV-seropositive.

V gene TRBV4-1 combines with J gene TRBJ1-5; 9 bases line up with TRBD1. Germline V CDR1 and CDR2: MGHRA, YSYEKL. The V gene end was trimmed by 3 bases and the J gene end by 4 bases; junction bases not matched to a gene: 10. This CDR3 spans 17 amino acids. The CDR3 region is CASSQTGTGSGNQPQHF. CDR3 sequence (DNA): TGCGCCAGCAGCCAGACCGGGACAGGGAGCGGAAATCAGCCCCAGCATTTT.

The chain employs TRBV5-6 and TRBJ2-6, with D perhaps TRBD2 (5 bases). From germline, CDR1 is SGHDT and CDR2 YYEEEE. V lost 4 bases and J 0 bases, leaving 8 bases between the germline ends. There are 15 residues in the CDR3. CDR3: CASSPGSSGANVLTF. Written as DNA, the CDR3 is TGTGCCAGCAGCCCGGGGTCCTCTGGGGCCAACGTCCTGACTTTC.

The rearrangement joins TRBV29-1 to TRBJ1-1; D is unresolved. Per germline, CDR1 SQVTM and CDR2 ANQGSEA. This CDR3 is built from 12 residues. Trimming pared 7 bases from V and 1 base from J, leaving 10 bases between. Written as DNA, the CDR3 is TGCAGCGCTGAGCGGGGGAACACTGAAGCTTTCTTT. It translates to CSAERGNTEAFF.

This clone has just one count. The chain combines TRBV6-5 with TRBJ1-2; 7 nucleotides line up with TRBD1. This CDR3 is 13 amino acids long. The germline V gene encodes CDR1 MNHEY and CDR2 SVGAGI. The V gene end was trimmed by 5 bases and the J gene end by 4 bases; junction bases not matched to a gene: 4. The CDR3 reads CASSRGQSYGYTF. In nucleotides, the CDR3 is TGTGCCAGCAGTAGGGGACAGAGCTATGGCTACACCTTC.

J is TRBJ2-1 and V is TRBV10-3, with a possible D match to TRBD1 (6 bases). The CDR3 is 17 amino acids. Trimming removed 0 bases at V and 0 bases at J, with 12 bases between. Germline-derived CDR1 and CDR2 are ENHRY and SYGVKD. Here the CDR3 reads CAISESRQESSYNEQFF. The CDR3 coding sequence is TGTGCCATCAGTGAGTCGAGACAGGAGAGCTCCTACAATGAGCAGTTCTTC.

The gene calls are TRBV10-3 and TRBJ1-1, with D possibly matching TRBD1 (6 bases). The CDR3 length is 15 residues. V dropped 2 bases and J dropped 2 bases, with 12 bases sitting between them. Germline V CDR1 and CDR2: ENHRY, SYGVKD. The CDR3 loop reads CAISEPTGSNTEAFF. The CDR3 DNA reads TGTGCCATCAGTGAGCCAACAGGGAGCAACACTGAAGCTTTCTTT.

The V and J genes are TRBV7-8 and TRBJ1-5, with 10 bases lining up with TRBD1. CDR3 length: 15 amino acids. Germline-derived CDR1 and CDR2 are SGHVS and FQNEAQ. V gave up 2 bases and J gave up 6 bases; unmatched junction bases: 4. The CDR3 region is CASSLSTGGGQPQHF. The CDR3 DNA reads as TGTGCCAGCAGCTTATCGACAGGGGGCGGTCAGCCCCAGCATTTT.

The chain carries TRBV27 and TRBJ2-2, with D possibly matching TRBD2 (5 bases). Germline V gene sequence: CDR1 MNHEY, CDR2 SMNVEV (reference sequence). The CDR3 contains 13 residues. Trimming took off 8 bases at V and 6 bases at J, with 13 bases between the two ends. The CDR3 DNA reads TGTGCCAGCCGCGGGTGGGTAGCCGGGGAGCTGTTTTTT. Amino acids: CASRGWVAGELFF.

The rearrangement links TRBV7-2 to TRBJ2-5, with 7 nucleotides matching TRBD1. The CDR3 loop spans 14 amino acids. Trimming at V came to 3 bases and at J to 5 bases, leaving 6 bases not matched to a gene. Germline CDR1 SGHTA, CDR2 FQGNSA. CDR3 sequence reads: CASSFGQARETQYF. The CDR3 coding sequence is TGTGCCAGCAGCTTCGGACAGGCCCGCGAGACCCAGTACTTC.

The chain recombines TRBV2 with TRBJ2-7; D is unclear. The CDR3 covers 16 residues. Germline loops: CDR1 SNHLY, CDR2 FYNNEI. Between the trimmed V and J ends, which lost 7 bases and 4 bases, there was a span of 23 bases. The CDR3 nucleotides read TGTGCCAGCAAGTGTTTTGAGCAGAAGGCGGCATACGAGCAGTACTTC. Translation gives CASKCFEQKAAYEQYF.

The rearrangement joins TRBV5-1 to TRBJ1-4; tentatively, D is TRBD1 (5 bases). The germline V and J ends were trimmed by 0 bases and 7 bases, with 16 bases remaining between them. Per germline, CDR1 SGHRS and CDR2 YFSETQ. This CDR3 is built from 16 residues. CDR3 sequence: CASSLGLAGKSEKLFF. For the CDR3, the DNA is TGCGCCAGCAGCTTGGGGTTGGCAGGGAAGAGTGAAAAACTGTTTTTT.

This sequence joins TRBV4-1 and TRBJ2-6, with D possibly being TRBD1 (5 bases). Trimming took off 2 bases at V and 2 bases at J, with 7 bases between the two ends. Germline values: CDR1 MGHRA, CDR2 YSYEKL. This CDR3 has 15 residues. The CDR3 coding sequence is TGCGCCAGCAGCCAAATGGGGCCTGGGGCCAACGTCCTGACTTTC. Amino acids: CASSQMGPGANVLTF.

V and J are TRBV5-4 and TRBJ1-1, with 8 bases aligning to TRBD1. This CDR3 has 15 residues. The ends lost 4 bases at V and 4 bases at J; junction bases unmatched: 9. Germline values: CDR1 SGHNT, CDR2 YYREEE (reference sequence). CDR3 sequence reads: CASSQDRTGRTEAFF. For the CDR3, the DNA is TGTGCCAGCAGCCAAGATAGGACAGGGCGCACTGAAGCTTTCTTT.

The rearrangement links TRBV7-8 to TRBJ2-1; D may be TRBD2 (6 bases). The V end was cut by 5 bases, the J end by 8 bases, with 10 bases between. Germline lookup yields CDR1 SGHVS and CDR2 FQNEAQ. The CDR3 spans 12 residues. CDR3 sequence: CASSRGTDEQFF. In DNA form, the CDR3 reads TGTGCCAGCAGCCGAGGGACTGATGAGCAGTTCTTC. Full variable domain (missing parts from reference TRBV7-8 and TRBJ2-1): GAGVSQSPRYKVAKRGQDVALRCDPISGHVSLFWYQQALGQGPEFLTYFQNEAQLDKSGLPSDRFFAERPEGSVSTLKIQRTQQEDSAVYLCASSRGTDEQFFGPGTRLTVL.

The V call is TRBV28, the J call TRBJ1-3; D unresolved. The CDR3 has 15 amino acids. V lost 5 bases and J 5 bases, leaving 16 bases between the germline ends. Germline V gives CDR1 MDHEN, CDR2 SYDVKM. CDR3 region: CASSDGRGLRNTIYF. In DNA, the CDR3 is TGTGCCAGCAGTGATGGGCGGGGATTAAGAAACACCATATATTTT.

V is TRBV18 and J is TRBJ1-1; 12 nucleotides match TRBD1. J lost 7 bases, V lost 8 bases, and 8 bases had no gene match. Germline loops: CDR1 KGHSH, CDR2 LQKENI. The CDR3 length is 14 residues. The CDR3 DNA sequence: TGTGCCAGCGGGGGGGGACAGGGGGCCGGTGAAGCTTTCTTT. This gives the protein CASGGGQGAGEAFF.

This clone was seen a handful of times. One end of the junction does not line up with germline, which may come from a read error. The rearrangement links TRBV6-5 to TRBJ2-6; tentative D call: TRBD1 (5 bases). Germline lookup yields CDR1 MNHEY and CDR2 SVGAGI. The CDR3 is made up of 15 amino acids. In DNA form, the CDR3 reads TGTGCCAGCAGTTCCCCGTACTCTGGGGCCAACGGCCTGACTTTC. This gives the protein CASSSPYSGANGLTF.

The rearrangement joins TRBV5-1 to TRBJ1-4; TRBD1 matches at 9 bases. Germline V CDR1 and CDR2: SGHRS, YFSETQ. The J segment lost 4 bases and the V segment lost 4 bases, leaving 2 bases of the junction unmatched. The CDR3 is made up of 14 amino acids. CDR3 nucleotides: TGCGCCAGCAGCATGGGACAGGGTAATGAAAAACTGTTTTTT. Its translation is CASSMGQGNEKLFF. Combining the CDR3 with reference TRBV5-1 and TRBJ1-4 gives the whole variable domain KAGVTQTPRYLIKTRGQQVTLSCSPISGHRSVSWYQQTPGQGLQFLFEYFSETQRNKGNFPGRFSGRQFSNSRSEMNVSTLELGDSALYLCASSMGQGNEKLFFGSGTQLSVL.

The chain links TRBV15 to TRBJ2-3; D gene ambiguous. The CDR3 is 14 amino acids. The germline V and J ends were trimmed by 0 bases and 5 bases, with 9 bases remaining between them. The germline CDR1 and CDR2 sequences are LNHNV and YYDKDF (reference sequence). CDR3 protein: CATSRDPARDTQYF. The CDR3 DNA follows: TGTGCCACCAGCAGAGATCCCGCGAGAGATACGCAGTATTTT.

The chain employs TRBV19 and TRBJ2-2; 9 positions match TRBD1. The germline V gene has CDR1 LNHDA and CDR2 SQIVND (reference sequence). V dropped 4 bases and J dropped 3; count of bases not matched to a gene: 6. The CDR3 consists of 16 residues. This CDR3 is CASSKQGAWYTGELFF. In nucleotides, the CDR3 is TGTGCCAGTAGTAAACAGGGGGCTTGGTACACCGGGGAGCTGTTTTTT.

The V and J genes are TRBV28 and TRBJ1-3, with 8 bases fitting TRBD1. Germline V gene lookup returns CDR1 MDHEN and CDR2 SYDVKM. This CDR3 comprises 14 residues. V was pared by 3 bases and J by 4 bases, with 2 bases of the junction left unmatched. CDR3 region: CASSLSGGGNTIYF. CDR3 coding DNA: TGTGCCAGCAGTTTGTCAGGGGGCGGAAACACCATATATTTT.

The CDR3 region is CASSKMGQRTGELFF. In DNA form, the CDR3 reads TGTGCCAGCAGCAAGATGGGACAGCGCACCGGGGAGCTGTTTTTT. The V call is TRBV7-8, the J call TRBJ2-2; 7 nucleotides agree with TRBD1. The germline V gene has CDR1 SGHVS and CDR2 FQNEAQ. The V gene end was trimmed by 5 bases and the J gene end by 4 bases; junction bases not matched to a gene: 7. The CDR3 contains 15 residues.

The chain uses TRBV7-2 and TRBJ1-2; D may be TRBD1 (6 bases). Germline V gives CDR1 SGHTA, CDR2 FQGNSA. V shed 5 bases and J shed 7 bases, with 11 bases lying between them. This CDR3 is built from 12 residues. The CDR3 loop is CASSRAGAGYTF. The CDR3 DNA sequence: TGTGCCAGCAGCCGTGCGGGGGCTGGCTACACCTTC.

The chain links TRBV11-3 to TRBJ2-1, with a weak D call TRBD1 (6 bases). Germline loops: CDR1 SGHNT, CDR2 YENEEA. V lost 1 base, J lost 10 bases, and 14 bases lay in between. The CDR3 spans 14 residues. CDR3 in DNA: TGTGCCAGCAGCTTAGGCCGGGACATGGTAGAGCAGTTCTTC. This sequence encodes CASSLGRDMVEQFF. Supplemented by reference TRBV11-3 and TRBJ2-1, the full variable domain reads EAGVVQSPRYKIIEKKQPVAFWCNPISGHNTLYWYLQNLGQGPELLIRYENEEAVDDSQLPKDRFSAERLKGVDSTLKIQPAELGDSAVYLCASSLGRDMVEQFFGPGTRLTVL.

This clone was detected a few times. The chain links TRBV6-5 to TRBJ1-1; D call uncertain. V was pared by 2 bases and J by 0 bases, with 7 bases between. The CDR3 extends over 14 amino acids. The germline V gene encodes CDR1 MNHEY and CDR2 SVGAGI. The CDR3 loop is CASSYGRMNTEAFF. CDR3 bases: TGTGCCAGCAGTTACGGCAGGATGAACACTGAAGCTTTCTTT.